These T cell receptor beta chains were read from a single sample in a study of T cells in localized non-small cell lung cancer. Generated by immunoSEQ multiplex PCR, the TCRdb table keeps only in-frame clones and is missing some. The sample lists around 26,000 clones, 81% occurring once. The sequenced sample was peripheral blood, obtained before any cancer treatment. The receptors here all came from a man between 40 and 75 years old with stage III squamous cell lung carcinoma. The CDR3 runs from the conserved cysteine through the conserved F or W. D genes are given only for firm matches. Some rows mark clone size as missing; the rest say once, few, many or name a class of expanded clone.

v_call: TRBV5-1; d_call: NA; clone_size: once; j_call: TRBJ1-6; cdr3_aa: CASSERTDFFSPLHF; cdr3_nt: TGCGCCAGCAGTGAAAGGACTGACTTTTTTTCACCCCTCCACTTT
v_call: TRBV9; d_call: NA; clone_size: NA; j_call: TRBJ2-3; cdr3_aa: CASSVQGGALTDTQYF; cdr3_nt: TGTGCCAGCAGCGTGCAAGGGGGAGCACTGACAGATACGCAGTATTTT
v_call: TRBV7-6; d_call: TRBD1; clone_size: few; j_call: TRBJ1-2; cdr3_aa: CASSPSYRGPGYGYTF; cdr3_nt: TGTGCCAGCAGCCCTTCTTACAGGGGGCCTGGGTATGGCTACACCTTC
v_call: TRBV13; d_call: NA; clone_size: NA; j_call: TRBJ2-1; cdr3_aa: CASRPGSYNEQFF; cdr3_nt: TGTGCCAGCCGACCCGGGTCCTACAATGAGCAGTTCTTC
v_call: TRBV5-1; d_call: TRBD2; clone_size: NA; j_call: TRBJ2-3; cdr3_aa: CASSLNSGGTDTQYF; cdr3_nt: TGCGCCAGCAGCTTGAATAGCGGGGGCACAGATACGCAGTATTTT
v_call: TRBV15; d_call: NA; clone_size: NA; j_call: TRBJ2-5; cdr3_aa: CATSRHRGGTQETQYF; cdr3_nt: TGTGCCACCAGCAGACACAGGGGAGGTACCCAAGAGACCCAGTACTTC
v_call: TRBV9; d_call: TRBD1; clone_size: NA; j_call: TRBJ2-3; cdr3_aa: CASSSEAGQGKGDTQYF; cdr3_nt: TGTGCCAGCAGCTCGGAAGCGGGACAGGGGAAGGGAGATACGCAGTATTTT
v_call: TRBV7-2; d_call: TRBD2; clone_size: NA; j_call: TRBJ2-3; cdr3_aa: CASSLGSGKSTDTQYF; cdr3_nt: TGTGCCAGCAGCTTAGGGAGCGGGAAGAGCACAGATACGCAGTATTTT
v_call: TRBV20-1; d_call: NA; clone_size: NA; j_call: TRBJ1-2; cdr3_aa: CSAQGGGYTF; cdr3_nt: TGCAGTGCTCAAGGGGGTGGCTACACCTTC
v_call: TRBV11-2; d_call: NA; clone_size: NA; j_call: TRBJ2-2; cdr3_aa: CASRRLGGRSTGELFF; cdr3_nt: TGTGCCAGCAGACGCCTTGGGGGGAGATCGACCGGGGAGCTGTTTTTT
v_call: TRBV5-1; d_call: TRBD1; clone_size: NA; j_call: TRBJ1-2; cdr3_aa: CASSIGGDYTF; cdr3_nt: TGCGCCAGCAGCATAGGGGGCGACTACACCTTC
v_call: TRBV4-2; d_call: NA; clone_size: NA; j_call: TRBJ1-1; cdr3_aa: CASSQDGAIRDKAFF; cdr3_nt: TGTGCCAGCAGCCAAGATGGGGCAATAAGGGATAAAGCTTTCTTT
v_call: TRBV4-1; d_call: TRBD1; clone_size: NA; j_call: TRBJ2-2; cdr3_aa: CASSTGTGLTTGELFF; cdr3_nt: TGCGCCAGCAGCACCGGGACAGGGCTAACGACCGGGGAGCTGTTTTTT
v_call: TRBV10-3; d_call: NA; clone_size: few; j_call: TRBJ1-1; cdr3_aa: CAISDPKPSNTEAFF; cdr3_nt: TGTGCCATCAGTGACCCCAAACCGTCGAACACTGAAGCTTTCTTT
v_call: TRBV9; d_call: TRBD1; clone_size: medium-sized; j_call: TRBJ1-1; cdr3_aa: CASSASWQQGFAFF; cdr3_nt: TGTGCCAGCAGCGCATCCTGGCAACAGGGGTTTGCTTTCTTT
v_call: TRBV10-3; d_call: TRBD2; clone_size: NA; j_call: TRBJ2-1; cdr3_aa: CAISEGTSEYNEQFF; cdr3_nt: TGTGCCATCAGTGAAGGGACTAGCGAATACAATGAGCAGTTCTTC
v_call: TRBV6-1; d_call: NA; clone_size: NA; j_call: TRBJ1-4; cdr3_aa: CASSESPLDEKLFF; cdr3_nt: TGTGCCAGCAGTGAGAGCCCTCTAGACGAAAAACTGTTTTTT
v_call: TRBV5-6; d_call: NA; clone_size: NA; j_call: TRBJ2-2; cdr3_aa: CASSPANTGELFF; cdr3_nt: TGTGCCAGCAGCCCCGCGAACACCGGGGAGCTGTTTTTT
v_call: TRBV6-6; d_call: NA; clone_size: NA; j_call: TRBJ1-2; cdr3_aa: CASSQAANYGYTF; cdr3_nt: TGTGCCAGCAGCCAAGCTGCTAACTATGGCTACACCTTC
v_call: TRBV6-5; d_call: TRBD1; clone_size: medium-sized; j_call: TRBJ2-5; cdr3_aa: CASSRDRKETQYF; cdr3_nt: TGTGCCAGCAGCCGGGACAGGAAGGAGACCCAGTACTTC
v_call: TRBV9; d_call: NA; clone_size: NA; j_call: TRBJ1-2; cdr3_aa: CASSPPGGEGYTF; cdr3_nt: TGTGCCAGCAGCCCTCCGGGTGGTGAAGGCTACACCTTC
v_call: TRBV6-5; d_call: NA; clone_size: NA; j_call: TRBJ2-5; cdr3_aa: CASRDKGEETQYF; cdr3_nt: TGTGCCAGCAGGGACAAGGGGGAAGAGACCCAGTACTTC
v_call: TRBV27; d_call: TRBD1; clone_size: NA; j_call: TRBJ2-4; cdr3_aa: CASSLRWTGYLENIQYF; cdr3_nt: TGTGCCAGCAGTTTAAGGTGGACAGGGTATCTGGAAAACATTCAGTACTTC
v_call: TRBV19; d_call: TRBD1; clone_size: NA; j_call: TRBJ1-1; cdr3_aa: CASRAGGMNTEAFF; cdr3_nt: TGTGCCAGTCGGGCAGGGGGCATGAACACTGAAGCTTTCTTT
v_call: TRBV9; d_call: TRBD2; clone_size: NA; j_call: TRBJ2-3; cdr3_aa: CASSVEGASGGGTDTQYF; cdr3_nt: TGTGCCAGCAGCGTAGAAGGCGCTAGCGGAGGTGGCACAGATACGCAGTATTTT
v_call: TRBV12-5; d_call: TRBD2; clone_size: NA; j_call: TRBJ2-3; cdr3_aa: CASGPGLAGGDTQYF; cdr3_nt: TGTGCTAGTGGCCCCGGACTAGCGGGGGGGGATACGCAGTATTTT
v_call: TRBV6-1; d_call: NA; clone_size: once; j_call: TRBJ2-2; cdr3_aa: CASRFGGQNTGELFF; cdr3_nt: TGTGCCAGCAGATTTGGGGGACAAAACACCGGGGAGCTGTTTTTT
v_call: TRBV5-4; d_call: NA; clone_size: NA; j_call: TRBJ1-2; cdr3_aa: CASSLGGGGYGYTF; cdr3_nt: TGTGCCAGCAGCTTGGGGGGCGGGGGCTATGGCTACACCTTC
v_call: TRBV7-8; d_call: NA; clone_size: once; j_call: TRBJ1-4; cdr3_aa: CASSLAGTRGEKLFF; cdr3_nt: TGTGCCAGCAGCTTAGCCGGGACTCGGGGTGAAAAACTGTTTTTT
v_call: TRBV7-8; d_call: NA; clone_size: NA; j_call: TRBJ2-7; cdr3_aa: CASSLVFSGEQYF; cdr3_nt: TGTGCCAGCAGCTTAGTATTTTCGGGCGAGCAGTACTTC
v_call: TRBV27; d_call: TRBD2; clone_size: NA; j_call: TRBJ2-2; cdr3_aa: CASSPTRARDYLQAGELFF; cdr3_nt: TGTGCCAGCAGCCCCACCAGGGCCCGGGACTACCTTCAGGCCGGGGAGCTGTTTTTT
v_call: TRBV10-3; d_call: NA; clone_size: few; j_call: TRBJ1-5; cdr3_aa: CAITAGGPNQPQHF; cdr3_nt: TGTGCCATCACGGCCGGCGGGCCCAATCAGCCCCAGCATTTT
v_call: TRBV21-1; d_call: NA; clone_size: NA; j_call: TRBJ2-1; cdr3_aa: CAGTSAYNEQFF; cdr3_nt: TGTGCCGGCACTAGCGCTTACAATGAGCAGTTCTTC
v_call: TRBV5-1; d_call: NA; clone_size: NA; j_call: TRBJ2-5; cdr3_aa: CASSLRQPQETQYF; cdr3_nt: TGCGCCAGCAGCTTGAGGCAGCCGCAAGAGACCCAGTACTTC
v_call: TRBV7-9; d_call: NA; clone_size: NA; j_call: TRBJ2-5; cdr3_aa: CASRGVGETQYF; cdr3_nt: TGTGCCAGCAGGGGGGTGGGAGAGACCCAGTACTTC
v_call: TRBV5-4; d_call: NA; clone_size: NA; j_call: TRBJ1-2; cdr3_aa: CASSILQLPYGYTF; cdr3_nt: TGTGCCAGCAGCATTTTACAGCTGCCTTATGGCTACACCTTC
v_call: TRBV10-3; d_call: NA; clone_size: few; j_call: TRBJ2-7; cdr3_aa: CAIKAGSYEQYF; cdr3_nt: TGTGCCATCAAGGCGGGGAGCTACGAGCAGTACTTC
v_call: TRBV6-1; d_call: NA; clone_size: NA; j_call: TRBJ2-5; cdr3_aa: CASSESWETQYF; cdr3_nt: TGTGCCAGCAGTGAGTCCTGGGAGACCCAGTACTTC
v_call: TRBV19; d_call: NA; clone_size: NA; j_call: TRBJ2-3; cdr3_aa: CASSGRTTDTQYF; cdr3_nt: TGTGCCAGTAGTGGTAGAACAACAGATACGCAGTATTTT
v_call: TRBV30; d_call: NA; clone_size: NA; j_call: TRBJ1-2; cdr3_aa: CAWSPTGGLNYGYTF; cdr3_nt: TGTGCCTGGAGCCCGACCGGCGGTTTGAACTATGGCTACACCTTC
v_call: TRBV7-8; d_call: NA; clone_size: few; j_call: TRBJ1-6; cdr3_aa: CASSLGGEKSPLHF; cdr3_nt: TGTGCCAGCAGCTTAGGGGGGGAAAAATCACCCCTCCACTTT
v_call: TRBV7-2; d_call: TRBD1; clone_size: NA; j_call: TRBJ1-2; cdr3_aa: CASSSAGQSYGYTF; cdr3_nt: TGTGCCAGCAGCTCAGCGGGACAGTCCTATGGCTACACCTTC
v_call: TRBV11-2; d_call: NA; clone_size: NA; j_call: TRBJ1-3; cdr3_aa: CASSPSGFSGNTIYF; cdr3_nt: TGTGCCAGCAGCCCGAGCGGTTTCTCTGGAAACACCATATATTTT
v_call: TRBV30; d_call: NA; clone_size: once; j_call: TRBJ2-1; cdr3_aa: CAWSVGGDLNEQFF; cdr3_nt: TGTGCCTGGAGTGTAGGGGGAGACCTCAATGAGCAGTTCTTC
v_call: TRBV28; d_call: NA; clone_size: NA; j_call: TRBJ2-7; cdr3_aa: CASSLWAGRNEQYF; cdr3_nt: TGTGCCAGCAGTTTATGGGCAGGGCGCAACGAGCAGTACTTC
v_call: TRBV7-6; d_call: NA; clone_size: NA; j_call: TRBJ2-2; cdr3_aa: CASSLIGQPSGTGELFF; cdr3_nt: TGTGCCAGCAGCTTAATAGGGCAGCCCTCAGGGACCGGGGAGCTGTTTTTT